What follows are 26 T cell receptor beta chains derived from one specimen sequenced in a study of beta chain features in type 1 diabetes. These TCRs are of unknown antigen specificity. Isolated RNA was reverse transcribed in full, so expressed TCRB transcripts were sequenced. Here immunoSEQ multiplex PCR was the method, and the copy in TCRdb shows in-frame clones only, minus some. This table has some 350,000 clones, roughly 9.8% appearing once. General study results and limits: Shorter TCRB CDR3s, moderately but significantly so, were found in Type 1 diabetes patients in all four CD4+ subsets.

The material sequenced was central memory CD4+ T cells from blood. These receptors came from a young man with type 1 diabetes.

For this clone: Other DNA sequences in this specimen translate into the identical CDR3. The gene calls are TRBV7-9 and TRBJ2-7; D is perhaps TRBD1 (7 bases). Per the germline V gene, CDR1 is SEHNR and CDR2 is FQNEAQ (reference sequence). V was shortened by 5 bases and J by 4 bases, with 9 bases between the two germline ends. The length of the CDR3 is 12 residues. In DNA form, the CDR3 reads TGTGCCAGCAGCCCAGGGGGGTACGAGCAGTACTTC. It yields the protein CASSPGGYEQYF.

J is TRBJ2-3 and V is TRBV7-8, with a possible D match to TRBD2 (6 bases). With 5 bases removed from V and 0 bases from J, the gap between germline ends came to 15 bases. The V gene's germline CDR1 is SGHVS and CDR2 FQNEAQ. This CDR3 is 16 amino acids long. The CDR3 is CASSPGSGSSTDTQYF. Written as DNA, the CDR3 is TGTGCCAGCAGCCCCGGTAGCGGTTCTAGCACAGATACGCAGTATTTT.

The gene calls are TRBV6-6 and TRBJ2-1, with D perhaps TRBD1 (5 bases). The CDR3 consists of 15 residues. V was trimmed by 5 bases and J by 8 bases, leaving 19 bases between them. CDR1 and CDR2 from the germline V gene are MNHNY and SVGAGI (reference sequence). This CDR3 is CASSPNQGFLDEQFF. For the CDR3, the DNA is TGTGCCAGCAGTCCCAATCAGGGCTTTTTGGATGAGCAGTTCTTC.

This clone has a handful of counts. This sequence joins TRBV19 and TRBJ1-1, with 8 positions matching TRBD1. CDR3 size: 17 residues. CDR1 is LNHDA and CDR2 is SQIVND in the germline V gene (reference sequence). The trim removed 0 bases at V and 2 bases at J, leaving 8 bases unmatched. CDR3: CASSIDPRGLANTEAFF. The CDR3 DNA is TGTGCCAGTAGTATAGATCCCAGGGGGCTGGCAAACACTGAAGCTTTCTTT.

The V and J genes are TRBV6-6 and TRBJ2-3, with 7 bases lining up with TRBD2. The germline CDR1 and CDR2 sequences are MNHNY and SVGAGI (reference sequence). The CDR3 loop spans 16 amino acids. Unmatched junction bases numbered 12, after V lost 8 bases and J lost 1 base. As DNA, the CDR3 is TGTGCCAGCGCTGTAAGCGGGATAGGAGGCACAGATACGCAGTATTTT. Translating it yields CASAVSGIGGTDTQYF.

This clone showed up many times. V and J are TRBV7-9 and TRBJ2-1; possible D gene TRBD2, 5 bases. Germline CDR1 SEHNR, CDR2 FQNEAQ (reference sequence). Between the trimmed V and J ends, which lost 5 bases and 5 bases, there was a span of 10 bases. This CDR3 has 13 amino acids. The CDR3 spells CASSLPGNNEQFF. The CDR3 coding sequence is TGTGCCAGCAGCCTCCCGGGGAACAATGAGCAGTTCTTC.

The rearrangement joins TRBV4-3 to TRBJ2-7, with TRBD1 matching over 11 bases. Trimming took 5 bases from V and 3 from J; bases not matched to a gene: 3. There are 14 residues in the CDR3. From germline, CDR1 is LGHNA and CDR2 YSLEER. CDR3 bases: TGCGCCAGCAGCTACGGGACAGGGGGCTACGAGCAGTACTTC. The encoded protein is CASSYGTGGYEQYF.

The V gene is TRBV28, the J gene TRBJ2-7; no reliable D call. With 6 bases removed from V and 2 bases from J, the gap between germline ends came to 20 bases. Germline values: CDR1 MDHEN, CDR2 SYDVKM. This CDR3 is built from 16 residues. This CDR3 is CASRPSWLVGPYEQYF. CDR3 in DNA: TGTGCCAGCAGACCTTCCTGGCTAGTAGGGCCCTACGAGCAGTACTTC.

As DNA, the CDR3 is TGTGCCAGCACCCCCCTGACAGGGGTGAACACTGAAGCTTTCTTT. Its translation is CASTPLTGVNTEAFF. The chain links TRBV5-4 to TRBJ1-1; 8 positions match TRBD1. This CDR3 is 15 amino acids long. Trimming removed 6 bases from V and 0 bases from J; junction bases left unmatched: 7. Germline V CDR1 and CDR2: SGHNT, YYREEE (reference sequence).

In its sample, this clone was seen once. J is TRBJ2-5 and V is TRBV11-2; the D gene is possibly TRBD2 (6 bases). This CDR3 is built from 13 residues. Deletions cut 0 bases from V and 7 bases from J, with 9 bases between. CDR1 and CDR2 (germline): SGHAT, FQNNGV. The CDR3 sequence is CASSLEGTSTQYF. The CDR3 DNA is TGTGCCAGCAGCTTAGAGGGGACTTCGACCCAGTACTTC.

The chain links TRBV16 to TRBJ2-7, with D tentatively TRBD1 (6 bases). The CDR3 loop spans 15 amino acids. V lost 1 base and J 6 bases, leaving 16 bases between the germline ends. The germline V gene encodes CDR1 KGHSY and CDR2 FQNENV. The DNA of the CDR3 is TGTGCCAGCAGCCAATTGGCAGGGGCTCAGGGCGAGCAGTACTTC. Its protein product is CASSQLAGAQGEQYF.

The J gene is TRBJ2-1, the V gene TRBV5-1; D is ambiguous. Germline CDR1 and CDR2: SGHRS and YFSETQ. This CDR3 is built from 15 residues. Between the trimmed V and J ends, which lost 0 bases and 6 bases, there was a span of 13 bases. The CDR3 bases are TGCGCCAGCAGCTTGGGACACGGCGATGGCAATGAGCAGTTCTTC. It is translated as CASSLGHGDGNEQFF.

This clone showed up just a few times. The chain couples TRBV6-5 to TRBJ1-1; no firm D call. Between the trimmed V and J ends, which lost 5 bases and 1 base, there was a span of 11 bases. Germline assignment: CDR1 MNHEY and CDR2 SVGAGI. CDR3 length equals 14 residues. The CDR3 coding sequence is TGTGCCAGCAGTCAGAAAGGGAAGAACACTGAAGCTTTCTTT. This encodes CASSQKGKNTEAFF.

There are a few counts of this clone. The sample holds other DNA sequences that translate to the same CDR3. The chain employs TRBV28 and TRBJ1-2; maybe TRBD1 (6 bases). The CDR3 has 12 amino acids. V was cut by 3 bases and J by 5 bases, with 7 bases left in between. The germline gives CDR1 MDHEN, CDR2 SYDVKM. The CDR3 DNA reads as TGTGCCAGCAGTTTGGACAGTTATGGCTACACCTTC. Amino acids: CASSLDSYGYTF.

This clone was seen only a few times. V usage is TRBV29-1 and J usage is TRBJ2-7; TRBD2 matches 7 bases. CDR3 length equals 14 residues. Losses at the gene ends were 4 bases for V and 3 bases for J; bases not matched to a gene: 9. From germline, CDR1 is SQVTM and CDR2 ANQGSEA. The CDR3 DNA is TGCAGCGTTGCTAGTGCGGGAGTAGGCTACGAGCAGTACTTC. Amino acid sequence: CSVASAGVGYEQYF.

This clone was seen a handful of times. The chain recombines TRBV29-1 with TRBJ1-2, with D possibly being TRBD1 (6 bases). V was clipped by 6 bases and J by 1 base, with 9 bases between them. CDR1 and CDR2 from the germline V gene are SQVTM and ANQGSEA. This CDR3 has 12 amino acids. The CDR3 loop reads CSVSRGNYGYTF. The CDR3 bases are TGCAGCGTAAGCAGGGGTAACTATGGCTACACCTTC.

This chain links TRBV28 with TRBJ2-6; D gene ambiguous. The CDR3 totals 16 residues. V was shortened by 4 bases and J by 0 bases, with 10 bases between the two germline ends. Germline V gene data show CDR1 as MDHEN and CDR2 as SYDVKM. CDR3 bases: TGTGCCAGCAGTTCCTGGGGTGACTCTGGGGCCAACGTCCTGACTTTC. It encodes CASSSWGDSGANVLTF.

At least ten counts were recorded for this clone. The chain recombines TRBV7-3 with TRBJ2-3; 9 positions agree with TRBD1. Unmatched junction bases numbered 9, after V lost 3 bases and J lost 5 bases. Germline CDR1 SGHTA, CDR2 FQGTGA. This CDR3 comprises 16 residues. In DNA form, the CDR3 reads TGTGCCAGCAGCTTCGGGACAGGGAGTAATGGAGATACGCAGTATTTT. Translating it yields CASSFGTGSNGDTQYF.

The sample holds a few counts of this clone. The chain has TRBV11-2 and TRBJ2-1; tentative D call: TRBD1 (5 bases). CDR3 length: 13 residues. CDR1 is SGHAT, CDR2 FQNNGV, per germline. V was clipped by 0 bases and J by 14 bases, with 14 bases between them. CDR3 in DNA: TGTGCCAGCAGCTTAGATGGCCAGGGAAAAGAGTTCTTC. Translated, it gives CASSLDGQGKEFF.

The table lists this clone with a few counts. The chain has TRBV15 and TRBJ2-1; no firm D call. Germline CDR1 is LNHNV and CDR2 is YYDKDF (reference sequence). V lost 0 bases to trimming and J lost 0 bases, with 6 bases between them. The CDR3 extends over 15 amino acids. The CDR3 here is CATSRELSSYNEQFF. The DNA of the CDR3 is TGTGCCACCAGCAGAGAGCTTTCCTCCTACAATGAGCAGTTCTTC.

The chain links TRBV6-6 to TRBJ2-3; D gene unclear. Per the germline V gene, CDR1 is MNHNY and CDR2 is SVGAGI (reference sequence). The CDR3 covers 15 residues. The germline V and J ends were trimmed by 0 bases and 2 bases, with 9 bases remaining between them. CDR3 sequence reads: CASSYSRLYTDTQYF. CDR3 nucleotide sequence: TGTGCCAGCAGTTACTCGAGGCTATACACAGATACGCAGTATTTT.

A few counts support this clone. The chain couples TRBV29-1 to TRBJ2-5; the match to TRBD1 covers 9 bases. The CDR3 runs 15 residues. With 4 bases clipped from V and 2 bases from J, the junction kept 8 bases outside the gene matches. The germline V gene encodes CDR1 SQVTM and CDR2 ANQGSEA. The CDR3, as DNA: TGCAGCGTTGCCGAAGGGACAGGGCGACAAGAGACCCAGTACTTC. This translates into CSVAEGTGRQETQYF.

This clone was observed a handful of times. The chain is built from TRBV13 and TRBJ2-5; D possibly corresponds to TRBD1 (6 bases). Germline V gene lookup returns CDR1 PRHDT and CDR2 FYEKMQ (reference sequence). The CDR3 is 14 amino acids. The V and J ends lost 5 bases and 5 bases respectively, with 15 bases between them. CDR3 DNA: TGTGCCAGCAGCCCGCAGGGGCCCTGGGAGACCCAGTACTTC. It specifies CASSPQGPWETQYF.

This clone was counted only a few times. The chain has TRBV9 and TRBJ1-2, with D perhaps matching TRBD1 (6 bases). The CDR3 runs 14 residues. Trimming stripped 0 bases from V and 7 bases from J, with 13 bases between. The germline CDR1 and CDR2 sequences are SGDLS and YYNGEE. CDR3 protein: CASSVEPGEGGYTF. CDR3 nucleotides: TGTGCCAGCAGCGTAGAGCCAGGGGAGGGTGGCTACACCTTC. Full variable domain (remainder filled in from reference TRBV9 and TRBJ1-2): DSGVTQTPKHLITATGQRVTLRCSPRSGDLSVYWYQQSLDQGLQFLIQYYNGEERAKGNILERFSAQQFPDLHSELNLSSLELGDSALYFCASSVEPGEGGYTFGSGTRLTVV.

The sample holds many counts of this clone. The chain employs TRBV6-6 and TRBJ2-1; D might be TRBD1 (5 bases). This CDR3 has 14 residues. V gave up 0 bases and J gave up 12 bases, with 15 bases separating them. The germline V gene has CDR1 MNHNY and CDR2 SVGAGI (reference sequence). CDR3 in DNA: TGTGCCAGCAGTTACTCCAGGGTGATCGGTTCGCAGTTCTTC. Encoded protein: CASSYSRVIGSQFF.

The chain carries TRBV19 and TRBJ2-7, with D tentatively TRBD2 (6 bases). CDR1 and CDR2 from the germline V gene are LNHDA and SQIVND (reference sequence). Trimming removed 0 bases from V and 5 bases from J, with 17 bases in between. This CDR3 is 16 amino acids long. The CDR3 nucleotides read TGTGCCAGTAGTATAGAGGTTGGCGGGATCGCGGACGAGCAGTACTTC. This encodes CASSIEVGGIADEQYF.